The rows below give T cell receptor beta chains drawn from one sample of a study of blood T cell repertoires in COVID-19. Here immunoSEQ multiplex PCR was the method, and the copy in TCRdb shows in-frame clones only, minus some. This table has more than 110,000 clones, 70% to 90% appearing once. Sequences were obtained from peripheral blood. All receptors derive from a human donor in a cohort sampled during active COVID-19. CDR3s include the opening cysteine and the closing phenylalanine or tryptophan. D genes are given only for firm matches. Part of the rows lack a size; the others show once, few, many or a class for expanded clones.

>-|TRBD1|TRBJ1-1|TRBV5-1
TGCGCCAGCAGCTCGGACAGGGCGGCCACTGAAGCTTTCTTT
CASSSDRAATEAFF
>-|TRBD2|TRBJ2-7|TRBV18
TGTGCCAGCTCACCACTCGGGACTAGCACCTACGAGCAGTACTTC
CASSPLGTSTYEQYF
>-|-|TRBJ1-1|TRBV7-9
TGTGCCAGCAGCTTCGCGGGGAACACTGAAGCTTTCTTT
CASSFAGNTEAFF
>-|TRBD2|TRBJ2-7|TRBV6-1
TGTGCCAGCAGTGAGACTAGCGGGACCGGTCCTGAGCAGTACTTC
CASSETSGTGPEQYF
>-|-|TRBJ1-2|TRBV7-3
TGTGCCAGCAGGTTGAGAATAGCGGTGGGGTACACCTTC
CASRLRIAVGYTF
>-|-|TRBJ1-3|TRBV9
TGTGCCAGCAGCGTAGCTGCGACAGTCTCTGGAAACACCATATATTTT
CASSVAATVSGNTIYF
>once|TRBD2|TRBJ2-1|TRBV6-5
TGTGCCAGCAGCGGAGAGGTAGCGGGTGGGGATGAGCAGTTCTTC
CASSGEVAGGDEQFF
>-|-|TRBJ1-1|TRBV2
TGTGCCAGCAGCACGGAGGGTAACACTGAAGCTTTCTTT
CASSTEGNTEAFF
>few|-|TRBJ1-1|TRBV11-2
TGTGCCAGCAGCTCTTTACAGGGTAGCACTGAAGCTTTCTTT
CASSSLQGSTEAFF
>-|-|TRBJ1-1|TRBV28
TGTGCCAGCAGTTTAACCAGGACAACGAAAAGGAACACTGAAGCTTTCTTT
CASSLTRTTKRNTEAFF